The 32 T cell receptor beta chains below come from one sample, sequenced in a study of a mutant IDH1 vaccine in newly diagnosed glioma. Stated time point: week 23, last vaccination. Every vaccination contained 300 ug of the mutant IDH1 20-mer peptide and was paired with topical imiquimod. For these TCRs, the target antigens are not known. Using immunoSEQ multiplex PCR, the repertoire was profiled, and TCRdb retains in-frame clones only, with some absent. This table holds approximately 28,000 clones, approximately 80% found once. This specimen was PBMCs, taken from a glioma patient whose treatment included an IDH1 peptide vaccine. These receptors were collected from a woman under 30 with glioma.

The CDR3 sequence is CASSVDRGLLDEQYF. CDR3 nucleotides: TGTGCCAGCAGCGTGGACAGGGGTTTGTTGGACGAGCAGTACTTC. The V call is TRBV7-9, the J call TRBJ2-7, with 9 positions matching TRBD1. The CDR3 is 15 amino acids. The V gene's germline CDR1 is SEHNR and CDR2 FQNEAQ (reference sequence). Unmatched junction bases numbered 10, after V lost 5 bases and J lost 5 bases.

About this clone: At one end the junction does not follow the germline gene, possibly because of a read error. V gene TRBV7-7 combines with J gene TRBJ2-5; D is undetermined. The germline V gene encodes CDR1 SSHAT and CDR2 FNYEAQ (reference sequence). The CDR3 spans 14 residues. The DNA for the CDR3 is TGTGCTAGCAGCCGCCCCCCCACCCAAGAGACCCAGTACTTC. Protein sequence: CASSRPPTQETQYF. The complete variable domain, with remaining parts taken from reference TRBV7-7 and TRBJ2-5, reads GAGVSQSPRYKVTKRGQDVTLRCDPISSHATLYWYQQALGQGPEFLTYFNYEAQPDKSGLPSDRFSAERPEGSISTLTIQRTEQRDSAMYRCASSRPPTQETQYFGPGTRLLVL.

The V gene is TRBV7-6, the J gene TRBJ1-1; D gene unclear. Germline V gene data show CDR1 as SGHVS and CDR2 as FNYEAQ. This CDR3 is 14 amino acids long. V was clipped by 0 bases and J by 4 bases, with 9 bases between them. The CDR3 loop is CASSLATRGTEAFF. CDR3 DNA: TGTGCCAGCAGCTTAGCGACCCGGGGCACTGAAGCTTTCTTT. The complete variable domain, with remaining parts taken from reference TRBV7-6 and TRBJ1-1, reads GAGVSQSPRYKVTKRGQDVALRCDPISGHVSLYWYRQALGQGPEFLTYFNYEAQQDKSGLPNDRFSAERPEGSISTLTIQRTEQRDSAMYRCASSLATRGTEAFFGQGTRLTVV.

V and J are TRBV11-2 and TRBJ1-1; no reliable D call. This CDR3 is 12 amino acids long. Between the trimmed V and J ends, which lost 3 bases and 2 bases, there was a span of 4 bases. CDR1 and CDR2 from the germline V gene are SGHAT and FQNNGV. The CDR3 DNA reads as TGTGCCAGCAGCTTTTATAACACTGAAGCTTTCTTT. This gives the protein CASSFYNTEAFF.

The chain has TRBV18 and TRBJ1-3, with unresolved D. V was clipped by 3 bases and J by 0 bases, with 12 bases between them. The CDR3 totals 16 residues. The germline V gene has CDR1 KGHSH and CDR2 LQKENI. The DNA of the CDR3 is TGTGCCAGCTCACCCAATGACGCTAGCTCTGGAAACACCATATATTTT. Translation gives CASSPNDASSGNTIYF.

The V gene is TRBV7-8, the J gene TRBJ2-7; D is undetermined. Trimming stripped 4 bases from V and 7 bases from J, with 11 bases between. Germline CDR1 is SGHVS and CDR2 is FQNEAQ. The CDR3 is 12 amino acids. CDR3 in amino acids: CASSSRTPEQYF. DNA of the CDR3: TGTGCCAGCAGCTCAAGGACGCCAGAGCAGTACTTC.

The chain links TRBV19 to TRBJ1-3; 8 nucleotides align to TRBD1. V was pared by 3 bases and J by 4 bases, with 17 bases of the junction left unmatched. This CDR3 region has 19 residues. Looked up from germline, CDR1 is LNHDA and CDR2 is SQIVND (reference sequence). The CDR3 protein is CASSMGWTGITLLGNTIYF. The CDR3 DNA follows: TGTGCCAGTAGTATGGGCTGGACAGGGATCACCCTCTTAGGAAACACCATATATTTT. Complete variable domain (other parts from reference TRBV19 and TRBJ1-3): DGGITQSPKYLFRKEGQNVTLSCEQNLNHDAMYWYRQDPGQGLRLIYYSQIVNDFQKGDIAEGYSVSREKKESFPLTVTSAQKNPTAFYLCASSMGWTGITLLGNTIYFGEGSWLTVV.

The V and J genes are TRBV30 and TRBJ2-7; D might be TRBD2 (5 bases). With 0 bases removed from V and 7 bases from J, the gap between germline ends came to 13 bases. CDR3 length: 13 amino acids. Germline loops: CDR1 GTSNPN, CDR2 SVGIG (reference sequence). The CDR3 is CAWSVSLPGEQYF. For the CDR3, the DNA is TGTGCCTGGAGTGTATCTCTCCCGGGAGAGCAGTACTTC.

This CDR3 is CASSRTQNSNQPQHF. The CDR3 DNA reads as TGTGCCAGCAGCCGCACACAGAATAGCAATCAGCCCCAGCATTTT. V and J are TRBV7-2 and TRBJ1-5; D remains unclear. Trimming removed 5 bases at V and 0 bases at J, with 11 bases between. Germline-derived CDR1 and CDR2 are SGHTA and FQGNSA. The CDR3 totals 15 residues.

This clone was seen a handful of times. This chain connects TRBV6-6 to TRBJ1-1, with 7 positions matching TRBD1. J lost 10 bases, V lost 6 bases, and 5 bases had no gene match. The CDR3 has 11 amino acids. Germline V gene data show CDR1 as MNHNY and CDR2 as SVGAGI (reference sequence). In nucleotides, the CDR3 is TGTGCCAGCAGCGACAGGGTTGGAGCTTTCTTT. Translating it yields CASSDRVGAFF.

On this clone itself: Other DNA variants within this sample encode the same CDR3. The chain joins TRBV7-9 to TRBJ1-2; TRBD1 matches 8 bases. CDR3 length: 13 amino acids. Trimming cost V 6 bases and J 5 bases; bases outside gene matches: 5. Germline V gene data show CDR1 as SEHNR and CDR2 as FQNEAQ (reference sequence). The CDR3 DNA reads TGTGCCAGCAGTCCCGGGACAGGATATGGCTACACCTTC. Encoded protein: CASSPGTGYGYTF. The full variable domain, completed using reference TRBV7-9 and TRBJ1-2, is DTGVSQNPRHKITKRGQNVTFRCDPISEHNRLYWYRQTLGQGPEFLTYFQNEAQLEKSRLLSDRFSAERPKGSFSTLEIQRTEQGDSAMYLCASSPGTGYGYTFGSGTRLTVV.

CDR3 nucleotide sequence: TGTGCCAGCAGCTTAGTCGGGACGGACTACGAGCAGTACTTC. Its protein product is CASSLVGTDYEQYF. The rearrangement links TRBV7-9 to TRBJ2-7, with D perhaps given as TRBD1 or TRBD2 (5 bases each). The CDR3 has 14 residues. CDR1 is SEHNR, CDR2 FQNEAQ, per germline (reference sequence). V lost 1 base and J 3 bases, leaving 10 bases between the germline ends.

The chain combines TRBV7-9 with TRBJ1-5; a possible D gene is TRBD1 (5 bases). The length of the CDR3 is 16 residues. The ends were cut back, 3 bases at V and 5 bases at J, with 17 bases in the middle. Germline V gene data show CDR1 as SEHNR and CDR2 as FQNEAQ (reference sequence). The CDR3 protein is CASSFNVPGEHQPQHF. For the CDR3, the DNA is TGTGCCAGCAGCTTCAATGTCCCGGGGGAGCATCAGCCCCAGCATTTT.

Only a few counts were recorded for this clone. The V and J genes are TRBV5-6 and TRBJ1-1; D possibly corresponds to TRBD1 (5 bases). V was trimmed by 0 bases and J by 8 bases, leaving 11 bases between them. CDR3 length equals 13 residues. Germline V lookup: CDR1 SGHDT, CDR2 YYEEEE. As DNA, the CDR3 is TGTGCCAGCAGCTTGGTGGGGCAGCAAGAAGCTTTCTTT. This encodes CASSLVGQQEAFF.

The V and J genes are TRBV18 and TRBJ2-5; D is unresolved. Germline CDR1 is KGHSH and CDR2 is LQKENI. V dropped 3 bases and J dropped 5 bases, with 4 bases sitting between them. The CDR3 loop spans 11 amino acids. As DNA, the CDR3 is TGTGCCAGCTCACCGGGCGAGACCCAGTACTTC. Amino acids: CASSPGETQYF.

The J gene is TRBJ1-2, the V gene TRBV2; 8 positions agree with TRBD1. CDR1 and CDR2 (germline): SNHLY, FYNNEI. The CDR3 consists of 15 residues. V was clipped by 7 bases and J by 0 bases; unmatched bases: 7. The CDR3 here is CASKPGTGPNYGYTF. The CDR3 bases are TGTGCCAGCAAGCCGGGGACAGGACCTAACTATGGCTACACCTTC. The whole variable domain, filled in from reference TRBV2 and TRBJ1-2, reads EPEVTQTPSHQVTQMGQEVILRCVPISNHLYFYWYRQILGQKVEFLVSFYNNEISEKSEIFDDQFSVERPDGSNFTLKIRSTKLEDSAMYFCASKPGTGPNYGYTFGSGTRLTVV.

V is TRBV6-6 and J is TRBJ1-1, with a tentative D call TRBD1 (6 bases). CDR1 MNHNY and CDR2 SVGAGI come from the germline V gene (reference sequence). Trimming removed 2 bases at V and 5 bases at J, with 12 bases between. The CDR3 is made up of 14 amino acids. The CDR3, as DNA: TGTGCCAGCAGTTACGAACAGGGAAGGACTGAAGCTTTCTTT. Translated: CASSYEQGRTEAFF.

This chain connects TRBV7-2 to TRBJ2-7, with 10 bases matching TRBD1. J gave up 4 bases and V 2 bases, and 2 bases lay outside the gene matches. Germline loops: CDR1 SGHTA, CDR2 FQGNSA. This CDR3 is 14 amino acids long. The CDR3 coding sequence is TGTGCCAGCAGCTTATGGGACAGGGGTTACGAGCAGTACTTC. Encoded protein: CASSLWDRGYEQYF.

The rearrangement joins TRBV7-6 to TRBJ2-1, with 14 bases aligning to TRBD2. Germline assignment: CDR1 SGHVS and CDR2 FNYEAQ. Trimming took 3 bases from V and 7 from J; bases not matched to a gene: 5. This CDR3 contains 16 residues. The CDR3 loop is CASSLTSGRGDNEQFF. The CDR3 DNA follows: TGTGCCAGCAGCTTGACTAGCGGGAGGGGTGATAATGAGCAGTTCTTC.

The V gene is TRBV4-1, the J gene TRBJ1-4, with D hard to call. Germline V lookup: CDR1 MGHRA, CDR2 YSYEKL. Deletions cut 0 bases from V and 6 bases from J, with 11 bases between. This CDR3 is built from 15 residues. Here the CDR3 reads CASSQEAAGDEKLFF. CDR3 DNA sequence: TGCGCCAGCAGCCAAGAGGCGGCTGGGGATGAAAAACTGTTTTTT.

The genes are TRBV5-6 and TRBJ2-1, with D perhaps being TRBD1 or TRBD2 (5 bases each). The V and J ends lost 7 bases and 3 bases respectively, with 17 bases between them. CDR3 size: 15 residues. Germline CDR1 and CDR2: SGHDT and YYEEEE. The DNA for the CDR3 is TGTGCCAGCGGAACACGGGACGGATTCTACAATGAGCAGTTCTTC. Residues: CASGTRDGFYNEQFF.

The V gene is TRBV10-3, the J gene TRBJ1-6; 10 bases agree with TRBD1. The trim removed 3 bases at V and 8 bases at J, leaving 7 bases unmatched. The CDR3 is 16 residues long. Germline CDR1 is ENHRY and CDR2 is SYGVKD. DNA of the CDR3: TGTGCCATCAGTGAAAGACAGGGGGCGAGGGATTCACCCCTCCACTTT. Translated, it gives CAISERQGARDSPLHF.

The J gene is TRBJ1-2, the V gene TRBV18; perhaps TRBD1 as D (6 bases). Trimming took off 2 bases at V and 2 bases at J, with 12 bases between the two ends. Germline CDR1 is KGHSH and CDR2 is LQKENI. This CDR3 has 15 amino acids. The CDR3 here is CASSPGSGGNYGYTF. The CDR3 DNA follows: TGTGCCAGCTCACCAGGGTCGGGGGGCAACTATGGCTACACCTTC. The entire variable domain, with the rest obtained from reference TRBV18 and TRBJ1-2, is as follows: NAGVMQNPRHLVRRRGQEARLRCSPMKGHSHVYWYRQLPEEGLKFMVYLQKENIIDESGMPKERFSAEFPKEGPSILRIQQVVRGDSAAYFCASSPGSGGNYGYTFGSGTRLTVV.

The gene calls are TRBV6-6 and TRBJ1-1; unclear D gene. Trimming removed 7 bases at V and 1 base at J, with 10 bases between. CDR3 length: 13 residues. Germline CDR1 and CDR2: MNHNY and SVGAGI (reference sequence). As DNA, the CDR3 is TGTGCCAGCACCACGGGGAAGAACACTGAAGCTTTCTTT. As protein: CASTTGKNTEAFF.

The CDR3 loop reads CASSLVLYEQYF. The CDR3 coding sequence is TGTGCCAGCAGCTTAGTTCTGTACGAGCAGTACTTC. The V call is TRBV11-3, the J call TRBJ2-7; D unclear. Trimming pared 1 base from V and 4 bases from J, leaving 5 bases between. The V gene's germline CDR1 is SGHNT and CDR2 YENEEA. This CDR3 spans 12 amino acids.

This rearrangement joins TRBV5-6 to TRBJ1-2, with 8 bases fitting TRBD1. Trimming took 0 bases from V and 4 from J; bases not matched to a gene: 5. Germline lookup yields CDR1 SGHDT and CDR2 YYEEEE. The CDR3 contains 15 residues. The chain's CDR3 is CASSLDGQGSYGYTF. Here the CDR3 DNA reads TGTGCCAGCAGCTTGGACGGACAGGGAAGCTATGGCTACACCTTC.

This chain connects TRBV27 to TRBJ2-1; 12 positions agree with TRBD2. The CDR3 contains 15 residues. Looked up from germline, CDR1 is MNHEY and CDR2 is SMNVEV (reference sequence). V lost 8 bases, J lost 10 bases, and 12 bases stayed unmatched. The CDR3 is CASRTRTSGVYEQFF. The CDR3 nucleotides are TGTGCCAGCCGTACCCGGACTAGCGGGGTATACGAGCAGTTCTTC.

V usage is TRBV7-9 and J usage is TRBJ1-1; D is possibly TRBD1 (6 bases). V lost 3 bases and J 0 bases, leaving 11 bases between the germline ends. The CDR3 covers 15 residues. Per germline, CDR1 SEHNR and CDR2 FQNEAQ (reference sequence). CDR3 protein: CASSFGGTVNTEAFF. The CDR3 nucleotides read TGTGCCAGCAGCTTTGGGGGCACAGTGAACACTGAAGCTTTCTTT.

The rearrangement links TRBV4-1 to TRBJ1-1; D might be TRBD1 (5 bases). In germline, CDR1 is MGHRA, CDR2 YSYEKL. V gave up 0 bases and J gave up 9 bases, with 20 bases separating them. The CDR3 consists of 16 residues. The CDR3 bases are TGCGCCAGCAGCCAAGAGGTTGCGGGGCAGGGTAGGAAAGCTTTCTTT. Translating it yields CASSQEVAGQGRKAFF.

The CDR3 here is CASRSGTGEAFF. The CDR3 DNA is TGTGCCAGCAGGTCCGGGACAGGTGAAGCTTTCTTT. This sequence joins TRBV11-3 and TRBJ1-1; 8 nucleotides match TRBD1. V trimming: 6 bases; J trimming: 7 bases; junction bases outside the gene matches: 4. The CDR3 is 12 amino acids. Per the germline V gene, CDR1 is SGHNT and CDR2 is YENEEA.

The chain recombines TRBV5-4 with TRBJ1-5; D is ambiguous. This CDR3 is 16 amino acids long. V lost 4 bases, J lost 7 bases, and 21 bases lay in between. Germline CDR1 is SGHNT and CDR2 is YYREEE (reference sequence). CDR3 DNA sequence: TGTGCCAGCAGCCGATCACCTATGGCGGACCTGCAGCCCCAGCATTTT. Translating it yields CASSRSPMADLQPQHF.

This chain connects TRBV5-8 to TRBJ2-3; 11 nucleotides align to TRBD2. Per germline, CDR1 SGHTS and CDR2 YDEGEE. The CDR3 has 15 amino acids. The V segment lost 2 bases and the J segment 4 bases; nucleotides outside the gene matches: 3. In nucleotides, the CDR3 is TGTGCCAGCAGCTTCGGACTAGCGGGTCCAGATACGCAGTATTTT. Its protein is CASSFGLAGPDTQYF.